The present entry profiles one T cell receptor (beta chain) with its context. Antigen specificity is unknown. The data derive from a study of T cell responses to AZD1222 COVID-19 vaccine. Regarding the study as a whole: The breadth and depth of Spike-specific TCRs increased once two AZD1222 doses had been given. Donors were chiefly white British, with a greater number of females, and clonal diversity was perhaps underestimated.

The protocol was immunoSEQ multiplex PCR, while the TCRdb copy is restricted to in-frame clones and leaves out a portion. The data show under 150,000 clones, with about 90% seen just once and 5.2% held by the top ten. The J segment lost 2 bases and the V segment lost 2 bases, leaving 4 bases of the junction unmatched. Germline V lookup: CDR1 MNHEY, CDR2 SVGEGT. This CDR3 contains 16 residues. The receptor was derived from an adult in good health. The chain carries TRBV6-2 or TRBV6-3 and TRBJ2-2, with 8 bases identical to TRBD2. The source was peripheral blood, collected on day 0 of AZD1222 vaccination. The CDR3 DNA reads TGTGCCAGCAGTTACGGTGCGGGGGGCAACACCGGGGAGCTGTTTTTT. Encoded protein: CASSYGAGGNTGELFF.